This T cell receptor beta chain came from a study of T-cell reconstitution after alpha-beta-depleted transplantation in children. The V gene lost 3 bases and the J gene lost 7 bases, with 2 bases spanning the gap. The germline V gene encodes CDR1 KGHDR and CDR2 SFDVKD. The CDR3 extends over 11 amino acids. Researchers prepared the TCRbeta library using unique molecular identifiers, the study reports. TCRdb re-called the PCR reads with MiXCR, one entry per CDR3 protein. Seen here are over 450,000 distinct CDR3 sequences, 8% to 11% observed once, and the top ten hold about 2.1%. Findings of the study overall: Diversity of TCRbeta at day 60 was high in some patients, arising from surviving recipient T cells and thymic progenitors.

At least ten counts were recorded for this clonotype. Its antigen is as yet unknown. This TCR came from a child under 10 years old with inherited bone marrow failure, due to receive a stem cell transplant. The material sequenced was PBMCs, taken before TCRalphabeta/CD19-depleted stem cell transplant. V is TRBV24-1 and J is TRBJ1-4; D remains ambiguous. The CDR3 DNA follows: TGTGCCACCAGTGATAGTGAAAAACTGTTTTTT. Translation: CATSDSEKLFF.